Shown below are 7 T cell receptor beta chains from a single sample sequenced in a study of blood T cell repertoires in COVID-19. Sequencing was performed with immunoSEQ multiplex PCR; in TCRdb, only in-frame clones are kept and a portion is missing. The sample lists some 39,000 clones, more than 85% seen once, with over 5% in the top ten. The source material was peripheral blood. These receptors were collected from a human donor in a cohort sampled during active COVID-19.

The chain's CDR3 is CASSSVAGSNDYTQYF. In DNA form, the CDR3 reads TGTGCCAGCAGCTCGGTAGCGGGGTCCAACGACTATACGCAGTATTTT. V gene TRBV7-9 combines with J gene TRBJ2-3, with 8 nucleotides matching TRBD2. The V gene end was trimmed by 4 bases and the J gene end by 7 bases; junction bases not matched to a gene: 13. There are 16 residues in the CDR3. The V gene's germline CDR1 is SEHNR and CDR2 FQNEAQ (reference sequence). Full variable domain (outside the CDR3, taken from reference TRBV7-9 and TRBJ2-3): DTGVSQNPRHKITKRGQNVTFRCDPISEHNRLYWYRQTLGQGPEFLTYFQNEAQLEKSRLLSDRFSAERPKGSFSTLEIQRTEQGDSAMYLCASSSVAGSNDYTQYFGPGTRLTVL.

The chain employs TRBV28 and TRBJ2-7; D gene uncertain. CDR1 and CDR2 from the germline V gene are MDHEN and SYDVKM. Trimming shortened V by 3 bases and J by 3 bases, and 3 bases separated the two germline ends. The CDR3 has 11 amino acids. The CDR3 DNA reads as TGTGCCAGCAGTTTCGGCTACGAGCAGTACTTC. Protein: CASSFGYEQYF.

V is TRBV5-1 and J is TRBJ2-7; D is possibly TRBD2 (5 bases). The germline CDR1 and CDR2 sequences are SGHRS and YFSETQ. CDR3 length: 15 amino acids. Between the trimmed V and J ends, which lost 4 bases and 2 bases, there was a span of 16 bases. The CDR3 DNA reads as TGCGCCAGCAGCACGGGCCCGGGAAGGACCTACGAGCAGTACTTC. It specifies CASSTGPGRTYEQYF.

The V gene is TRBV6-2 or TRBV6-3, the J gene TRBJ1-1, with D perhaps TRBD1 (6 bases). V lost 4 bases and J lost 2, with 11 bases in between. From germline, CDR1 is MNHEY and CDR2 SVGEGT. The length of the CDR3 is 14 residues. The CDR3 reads CASSSWGLNTEAFF. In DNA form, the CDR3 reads TGTGCCAGCAGTTCTTGGGGGCTTAACACTGAAGCTTTCTTT.

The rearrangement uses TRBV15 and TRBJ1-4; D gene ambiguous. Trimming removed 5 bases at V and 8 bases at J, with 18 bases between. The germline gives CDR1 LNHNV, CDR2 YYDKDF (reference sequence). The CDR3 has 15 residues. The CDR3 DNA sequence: TGTGCCACCAGCGGGTTGGGAGTAAAGGAGGAAAAACTGTTTTTT. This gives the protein CATSGLGVKEEKLFF.

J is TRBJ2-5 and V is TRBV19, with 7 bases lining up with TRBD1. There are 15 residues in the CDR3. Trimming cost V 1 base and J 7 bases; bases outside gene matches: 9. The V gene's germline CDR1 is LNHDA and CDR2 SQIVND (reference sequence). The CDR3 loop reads CASSIARRQGGTQYF. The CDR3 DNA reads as TGTGCCAGTAGTATAGCCCGCAGACAGGGTGGGACCCAGTACTTC.

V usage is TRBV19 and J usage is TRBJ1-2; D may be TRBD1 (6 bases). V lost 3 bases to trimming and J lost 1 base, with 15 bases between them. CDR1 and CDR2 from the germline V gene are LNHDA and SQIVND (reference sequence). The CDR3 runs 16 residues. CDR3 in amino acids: CASSMTGQTRNYGYTF. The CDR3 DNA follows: TGTGCCAGTAGTATGACAGGCCAGACGCGTAACTATGGCTACACCTTC. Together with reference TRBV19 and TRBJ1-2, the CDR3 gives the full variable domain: DGGITQSPKYLFRKEGQNVTLSCEQNLNHDAMYWYRQDPGQGLRLIYYSQIVNDFQKGDIAEGYSVSREKKESFPLTVTSAQKNPTAFYLCASSMTGQTRNYGYTFGSGTRLTVV.